One and the same sample provided the 26 T cell receptor beta chains below, sequenced in a study of long-term antiretroviral therapy in people with HIV. An immunoSEQ assay, version v3.0, was performed at survey level. Sequencing used immunoSEQ multiplex PCR; TCRdb keeps in-frame clones, though not all of them. The sample lists some 17,000 clones; more than 75% were seen once. The source was unsorted PBMCs, collected 6.9 years after starting antiretroviral therapy. The receptors derive from a man aged 50-60 years with HIV.

CDR3 loop: CASSREYQETQYF. CDR3 coding DNA: TGTGCCAGCAGCCGGGAGTACCAAGAGACCCAGTACTTC. V gene TRBV7-2 combines with J gene TRBJ2-5, with D possibly being TRBD2 (6 bases). This CDR3 has 13 amino acids. Germline V CDR1 and CDR2: SGHTA, FQGNSA. Trimming took off 5 bases at V and 0 bases at J, with 7 bases between the two ends.

This sequence joins TRBV11-2 and TRBJ1-1, with D possibly TRBD1 on 6 matching bases. The CDR3 length is 17 residues. V shed 1 base and J shed 1 base, with 16 bases lying between them. The germline V gene encodes CDR1 SGHAT and CDR2 FQNNGV. The CDR3 nucleotides are TGTGCCAGCAGCTTAGTGGTAACAGGGAACTGGAACACTGAAGCTTTCTTT. Protein sequence: CASSLVVTGNWNTEAFF. Full variable domain (remainder filled in from reference TRBV11-2 and TRBJ1-1): EAGVAQSPRYKIIEKRQSVAFWCNPISGHATLYWYQQILGQGPKLLIQFQNNGVVDDSQLPKDRFSAERLKGVDSTLKIQPAKLEDSAVYLCASSLVVTGNWNTEAFFGQGTRLTVV.

The rearrangement uses TRBV6-5 and TRBJ2-5; TRBD1 aligns across 7 bases. The ends lost 6 bases at V and 0 bases at J; junction bases unmatched: 1. The CDR3 is made up of 13 amino acids. Germline V gives CDR1 MNHEY, CDR2 SVGAGI. CDR3 bases: TGTGCCAGCAGACAGGGGTACCAAGAGACCCAGTACTTC. This sequence encodes CASRQGYQETQYF.

This rearrangement joins TRBV7-8 to TRBJ1-1; no clear D. The germline V gene encodes CDR1 SGHVS and CDR2 FQNEAQ. Deletions cut 2 bases from V and 4 bases from J, with 2 bases between. The CDR3 consists of 11 residues. This CDR3 reads CASSLSTEAFF. The CDR3 bases are TGTGCCAGCAGCTTAAGCACTGAAGCTTTCTTT.

This clone was observed once. The chain employs TRBV5-1 and TRBJ2-2; no firm D call. The CDR3 has 14 residues. CDR1 is SGHRS, CDR2 YFSETQ, per germline. V lost 5 bases and J lost 3, with 11 bases in between. This CDR3 reads CASRRVSDTGELFF. The CDR3 DNA is TGCGCCAGCAGAAGGGTATCTGACACCGGGGAGCTGTTTTTT.

This rearrangement joins TRBV2 to TRBJ2-2; D is perhaps TRBD2 (5 bases). This CDR3 spans 13 amino acids. The V gene lost 4 bases and the J gene lost 6 bases, with 9 bases spanning the gap. Germline CDR1 and CDR2: SNHLY and FYNNEI. CDR3 DNA: TGTGCCAGCAGTGTACTAGGAGCCGGGGAGCTGTTTTTT. It translates to CASSVLGAGELFF.

The rearrangement links TRBV28 to TRBJ2-7; the D gene is possibly TRBD1 (6 bases). The germline gives CDR1 MDHEN, CDR2 SYDVKM. Trimming pared 1 base from V and 3 bases from J, leaving 10 bases between. The CDR3 consists of 14 residues. CDR3 DNA: TGTGCCAGCAGTTTATCCGGGACAATCTACGAGCAGTACTTC. It encodes CASSLSGTIYEQYF. The variable domain in full, completed from reference TRBV28 and TRBJ2-7, reads DVKVTQSSRYLVKRTGEKVFLECVQDMDHENMFWYRQDPGLGLRLIYFSYDVKMKEKGDIPEGYSVSREKKERFSLILESASTNQTSMYLCASSLSGTIYEQYFGPGTRLTVT.

The V gene is TRBV10-3, the J gene TRBJ2-1; TRBD1 matches 9 bases. Germline-derived CDR1 and CDR2 are ENHRY and SYGVKD. CDR3 length: 14 residues. J lost 9 bases, V lost 2 bases, and 5 bases had no gene match. The DNA for the CDR3 is TGTGCCATCAGTGAGACTACAGGGGGCATTGAGCAGTTCTTC. It is translated as CAISETTGGIEQFF.

This chain joins TRBV30 and TRBJ2-2, with 7 nucleotides matching TRBD2. From germline, CDR1 is GTSNPN and CDR2 SVGIG (reference sequence). V gave up 2 bases and J gave up 8 bases; unmatched junction bases: 5. This CDR3 contains 13 residues. For the CDR3, the DNA is TGTGCCTGGAGTCGGACTAGTCCTGGGGAGCTGTTTTTT. It codes for CAWSRTSPGELFF. The whole variable domain, filled in from reference TRBV30 and TRBJ2-2, reads SQTIHQWPATLVQPVGSPLSLECTVEGTSNPNLYWYRQAAGRGLQLLFYSVGIGQISSEVPQNLSASRPQDRQFILSSKKLLLSDSGFYLCAWSRTSPGELFFGEGSRLTVL.

The rearrangement links TRBV6-1 to TRBJ1-1; possible D gene TRBD1, 5 bases. Germline CDR1 reads MNHNS; CDR2 reads SASEGT. Trimming shortened V by 6 bases and J by 4 bases, and 12 bases separated the two germline ends. This CDR3 has 13 amino acids. In nucleotides, the CDR3 is TGTGCCAGCAGGAAAGAGGGGTTCACTGAAGCTTTCTTT. Its protein is CASRKEGFTEAFF.

The chain employs TRBV7-8 and TRBJ1-5; unclear D gene. Germline V gene lookup returns CDR1 SGHVS and CDR2 FQNEAQ. The ends were cut back, 5 bases at V and 4 bases at J, with 15 bases in the middle. The CDR3 loop spans 15 amino acids. CDR3 nucleotide sequence: TGTGCCAGCAGCCTTCCCGGTGGCGAGAATCAGCCCCAGCATTTT. This encodes CASSLPGGENQPQHF.

This chain uses TRBV15 with TRBJ1-1, with a tentative D call TRBD1 (6 bases). Germline loops: CDR1 LNHNV, CDR2 YYDKDF (reference sequence). The CDR3 loop spans 15 amino acids. The ends were cut back, 0 bases at V and 3 bases at J, with 11 bases in the middle. The chain's CDR3 is CATSRDIQGYTEAFF. CDR3 sequence (DNA): TGTGCCACCAGCAGAGATATACAGGGCTACACTGAAGCTTTCTTT.

The V call is TRBV15, the J call TRBJ2-1; no clear D gene. With 0 bases removed from V and 5 bases from J, the gap between germline ends came to 5 bases. This CDR3 is built from 13 residues. The germline V gene encodes CDR1 LNHNV and CDR2 YYDKDF (reference sequence). CDR3 sequence (DNA): TGTGCCACCAGCAGAGATAGGGACAATGAGCAGTTCTTC. Protein: CATSRDRDNEQFF.

This chain links TRBV28 with TRBJ2-3; D is uncertain. The CDR3 has 17 residues. Trimming took 5 bases from V and 5 from J, leaving 23 bases between them. Germline-derived CDR1 and CDR2 are MDHEN and SYDVKM. Here the CDR3 reads CASSPNFLVLGRDTQYF. In DNA, the CDR3 is TGTGCCAGCAGTCCCAATTTCCTGGTTCTAGGTAGAGATACGCAGTATTTT.

This rearrangement joins TRBV10-3 to TRBJ1-5; TRBD1 might be the D (6 bases). V gave up 4 bases and J gave up 0 bases, with 10 bases separating them. Germline V gene data show CDR1 as ENHRY and CDR2 as SYGVKD. CDR3 length: 15 amino acids. Here the CDR3 reads CAISVGDNSNQPQHF. CDR3 bases: TGTGCCATCAGTGTTGGGGACAATAGCAATCAGCCCCAGCATTTT.

The chain has TRBV5-5 and TRBJ1-5; TRBD1 aligns across 7 bases. V dropped 0 bases and J dropped 4; count of bases not matched to a gene: 4. Germline CDR1 reads SGHKS; CDR2 reads YYEKEE (reference sequence). The CDR3 spans 15 residues. The CDR3 DNA follows: TGTGCCAGCAGCTTGGAGGGACAGCTTAATCAGCCCCAGCATTTT. Translated, it gives CASSLEGQLNQPQHF.

The rearrangement joins TRBV7-2 to TRBJ2-5; tentatively, D is TRBD1 (6 bases). Germline assignment: CDR1 SGHTA and CDR2 FQGNSA. Trimming pared 1 base from V and 11 bases from J, leaving 11 bases between. The CDR3 loop spans 12 amino acids. The CDR3: CASSLVVGQQYF. Written as DNA, the CDR3 is TGTGCCAGCAGCTTAGTTGTTGGACAGCAGTACTTC.

The chain has TRBV4-2 and TRBJ1-1, with no clear D. Trimming shortened V by 1 base and J by 8 bases, and 8 bases separated the two germline ends. Germline V gives CDR1 LGHNA, CDR2 YNFKEQ. This CDR3 spans 12 amino acids. The CDR3 DNA reads as TGTGCCAGCAGCCAAGTTTTGGGAGAAGCTTTCTTT. Translated: CASSQVLGEAFF.

The chain carries TRBV5-1 and TRBJ2-7; D may be TRBD2 (6 bases). CDR3 length equals 15 residues. V lost 4 bases to trimming and J lost 2 bases, with 16 bases between them. Germline CDR1 SGHRS, CDR2 YFSETQ. In DNA, the CDR3 is TGCGCCAGCAGCCCCCTCGACGGGAGTCCCTACGAGCAGTACTTC. Its translation is CASSPLDGSPYEQYF. Full variable domain (remainder filled in from reference TRBV5-1 and TRBJ2-7): KAGVTQTPRYLIKTRGQQVTLSCSPISGHRSVSWYQQTPGQGLQFLFEYFSETQRNKGNFPGRFSGRQFSNSRSEMNVSTLELGDSALYLCASSPLDGSPYEQYFGPGTRLTVT.

The chain couples TRBV2 to TRBJ1-2; D is unclear. The germline V gene has CDR1 SNHLY and CDR2 FYNNEI. CDR3 length equals 15 residues. Deletions cut 4 bases from V and 4 bases from J, with 16 bases between. DNA for the CDR3: TGTGCCAGCAGTGTACGGCCCCCACAACCCTATGGCTACACCTTC. Translating gives CASSVRPPQPYGYTF.

CDR3 in DNA: TGTGCCATCACGGCCGGGACAGCGTACGAGCAGTACTTC. Its protein product is CAITAGTAYEQYF. V gene TRBV10-3 combines with J gene TRBJ2-7; 7 bases agree with TRBD1. The J segment lost 4 bases and the V segment lost 7 bases, leaving 7 bases of the junction unmatched. This CDR3 is 13 amino acids long. Germline V gives CDR1 ENHRY, CDR2 SYGVKD.

V is TRBV2 and J is TRBJ1-6; D not certain. Germline V gene sequence: CDR1 SNHLY, CDR2 FYNNEI. Trimming took off 6 bases at V and 5 bases at J, with 11 bases between the two ends. The CDR3 spans 14 residues. This chain's CDR3 is CASSQTADNSPLHF. The DNA of the CDR3 is TGTGCCAGCAGCCAAACAGCAGATAATTCACCCCTCCACTTT.

The rearrangement joins TRBV5-1 to TRBJ2-2, with TRBD1 matching 7 bases. The CDR3 spans 16 residues. V trimming: 3 bases; J trimming: 1 base; junction bases outside the gene matches: 6. Germline V gene data show CDR1 as SGHRS and CDR2 as YFSETQ. Here the CDR3 DNA reads TGCGCCAGCAGCTCATGGACAGGTTGGAACACCGGGGAGCTGTTTTTT. Residues: CASSSWTGWNTGELFF.

This chain uses TRBV30 with TRBJ1-1; D not resolved. Per the germline V gene, CDR1 is GTSNPN and CDR2 is SVGIG (reference sequence). The CDR3 extends over 13 amino acids. Trimming cost V 4 bases and J 0 bases, with 9 bases left between them. The CDR3 region is CAWKTPVNTEAFF. As DNA, the CDR3 is TGTGCCTGGAAAACACCAGTGAACACTGAAGCTTTCTTT.

This chain uses TRBV14 with TRBJ2-7; no definite D call. V lost 1 base, J lost 6 bases, and 13 bases lay in between. The CDR3 has 14 residues. Germline-derived CDR1 and CDR2 are SGHDN and FVKESK. The chain's CDR3 is CASSQVPEVGEQYF. CDR3 nucleotide sequence: TGTGCCAGCAGCCAAGTCCCCGAAGTGGGCGAGCAGTACTTC.

This chain uses TRBV5-6 with TRBJ2-7; TRBD1 agrees at 7 bases. The V gene's germline CDR1 is SGHDT and CDR2 YYEEEE. With V trimmed by 7 bases and J by 6 bases, 13 bases remained unmatched. The CDR3 runs to 14 residues. CDR3: CASVRDRVVGEQYF. CDR3 coding DNA: TGTGCCAGCGTTCGGGACAGAGTAGTCGGCGAGCAGTACTTC.